These 18 T cell receptor beta chains share one sample of origin, sequenced in a study of T cells in localized non-small cell lung cancer. Sequencing was performed with immunoSEQ multiplex PCR; in TCRdb, only in-frame clones are kept and a portion is missing. The table shows approximately 89,000 clones, with around 82% occurring only once. Sample: PBMCs, taken before any cancer treatment. Receptor source: a man between 40 and 70 years old with stage II squamous cell lung carcinoma.

This CDR3 reads CASSYSIEGNSPLHF. DNA for the CDR3: TGTGCCAGCAGTTACTCGATTGAGGGTAATTCACCCCTCCACTTT. The chain combines TRBV6-6 with TRBJ1-6; D unresolved. The CDR3 sequence is 15 residues long. V was shortened by 0 bases and J by 6 bases, with 9 bases between the two germline ends. CDR1 MNHNY and CDR2 SVGAGI come from the germline V gene (reference sequence).

CDR3 nucleotide sequence: TGTGCCAGCAGGTTCGGAGGGGGCGACGAGCAGTACTTC. It encodes CASRFGGGDEQYF. The chain has TRBV5-4 and TRBJ2-7; a possible D gene is TRBD1 (7 bases). The CDR3 is made up of 13 amino acids. Germline-derived CDR1 and CDR2 are SGHNT and YYREEE (reference sequence). V was cut by 5 bases and J by 5 bases, with 14 bases left in between.

V and J are TRBV19 and TRBJ2-7; TRBD1 matches 9 bases. With V trimmed by 3 bases and J by 3 bases, 3 bases remained unmatched. Germline V gene sequence: CDR1 LNHDA, CDR2 SQIVND (reference sequence). This CDR3 region has 14 residues. CDR3 DNA: TGTGCCAGTAGTATCACAGGGGGCGGCTACGAGCAGTACTTC. It yields the protein CASSITGGGYEQYF.

The genes are TRBV6-5 and TRBJ1-1; 8 bases fit TRBD1. There are 15 residues in the CDR3. The V gene end was trimmed by 10 bases and the J gene end by 1 base; junction bases not matched to a gene: 11. In germline, CDR1 is MNHEY, CDR2 SVGAGI. CDR3 residues: CATQGASPQNTEAFF. The CDR3 coding sequence is TGTGCCACCCAGGGGGCTAGTCCACAGAACACTGAAGCTTTCTTT.

This clone was counted a few times. CDR3 residues: CASSQGTGNTEAFF. The CDR3 coding sequence is TGTGCCAGCAGCCAAGGGACAGGGAACACTGAAGCTTTCTTT. J is TRBJ1-1 and V is TRBV16, with 8 bases lining up with TRBD1. V shed 2 bases and J 1 base; nucleotides not matched to a gene: 0. Germline values: CDR1 KGHSY, CDR2 FQNENV. The CDR3 covers 14 residues.

The rearrangement links TRBV7-9 to TRBJ1-5; no clear D. Looked up from germline, CDR1 is SEHNR and CDR2 is FQNEAQ (reference sequence). V was clipped by 7 bases and J by 1 base, with 11 bases between them. The CDR3 loop spans 14 amino acids. The CDR3 region is CASTREGSNQPQHF. Written as DNA, the CDR3 is TGTGCCAGCACCCGAGAGGGCAGCAATCAGCCCCAGCATTTT. Drawing the rest from reference TRBV7-9 and TRBJ1-5, the complete variable domain is DTGVSQNPRHKITKRGQNVTFRCDPISEHNRLYWYRQTLGQGPEFLTYFQNEAQLEKSRLLSDRFSAERPKGSFSTLEIQRTEQGDSAMYLCASTREGSNQPQHFGDGTRLSIL.

The gene calls are TRBV2 and TRBJ2-3; D gene ambiguous. The CDR3 length is 11 residues. Per the germline V gene, CDR1 is SNHLY and CDR2 is FYNNEI. With 6 bases removed from V and 0 bases from J, the gap between germline ends came to 1 base. DNA for the CDR3: TGTGCCAGCAGCAGCACAGATACGCAGTATTTT. Protein product: CASSSTDTQYF.

The rearrangement joins TRBV5-4 to TRBJ2-7, with TRBD2 matching 15 bases. CDR3 length: 17 amino acids. Trimming took 4 bases from V and 5 from J; bases not matched to a gene: 10. Per germline, CDR1 SGHNT and CDR2 YYREEE (reference sequence). CDR3 sequence: CASSGGLAGGPGDEQYF. CDR3 DNA sequence: TGTGCCAGCAGCGGGGGACTAGCGGGAGGCCCTGGGGACGAGCAGTACTTC.

CDR3 sequence reads: CASSPRDRGGSYEQYF. Written as DNA, the CDR3 is TGCGCCAGCAGCCCCCGGGACAGGGGAGGTTCCTACGAGCAGTACTTC. The chain employs TRBV5-1 and TRBJ2-7, with 10 bases lining up with TRBD1. The CDR3 length is 16 residues. With 4 bases clipped from V and 1 base from J, the junction kept 8 bases outside the gene matches. Germline CDR1 is SGHRS and CDR2 is YFSETQ.

V gene TRBV10-3 combines with J gene TRBJ1-2, with 7 bases matching TRBD1. This CDR3 has 17 amino acids. From germline, CDR1 is ENHRY and CDR2 SYGVKD. V was pared by 0 bases and J by 5 bases, with 12 bases of the junction left unmatched. The CDR3 loop is CAISESVGTDIPYGYTF. Here the CDR3 DNA reads TGTGCCATCAGTGAGTCTGTTGGGACAGACATTCCTTATGGCTACACCTTC.

This chain links TRBV28 with TRBJ1-6; maybe TRBD1 (5 bases). The germline V and J ends were trimmed by 6 bases and 9 bases, with 21 bases remaining between them. Germline lookup yields CDR1 MDHEN and CDR2 SYDVKM. The CDR3 is made up of 16 amino acids. The CDR3 here is CASSPMRAVGGSPLHF. As DNA, the CDR3 is TGTGCCAGCAGCCCGATGCGGGCCGTGGGGGGTTCACCCCTCCACTTT.

This chain links TRBV5-1 with TRBJ1-4; 8 bases align to TRBD1. V trimming: 2 bases; J trimming: 5 bases; junction bases outside the gene matches: 8. The germline V gene encodes CDR1 SGHRS and CDR2 YFSETQ. This CDR3 has 16 residues. CDR3: CASSFGGTGRNEKLFF. The CDR3 nucleotides are TGCGCCAGCAGCTTTGGTGGGACAGGAAGAAATGAAAAACTGTTTTTT.

J is TRBJ2-7 and V is TRBV7-2; maybe TRBD1 (7 bases). The ends were cut back, 3 bases at V and 4 bases at J, with 16 bases in the middle. This CDR3 has 15 residues. Germline lookup yields CDR1 SGHTA and CDR2 FQGNSA. CDR3 nucleotide sequence: TGTGCCAGCAGCTTTTTAACAGGGGAGGAGTACGAGCAGTACTTC. It is translated as CASSFLTGEEYEQYF.

J is TRBJ1-1 and V is TRBV28, with 8 bases matching TRBD1. Germline-derived CDR1 and CDR2 are MDHEN and SYDVKM. This CDR3 region has 15 residues. V lost 6 bases and J lost 1; bases outside the gene matches: 7. Written as DNA, the CDR3 is TGTGCCAGCAGGCCCTCCGGGACAGGGAACACTGAAGCTTTCTTT. Amino acids: CASRPSGTGNTEAFF.

This chain uses TRBV6-5 with TRBJ1-5, with a tentative D call TRBD1 (5 bases). Trimming shortened V by 8 bases and J by 6 bases, and 14 bases separated the two germline ends. Germline CDR1 is MNHEY and CDR2 is SVGAGI. The CDR3 is 13 residues long. CDR3: CASGTTDTQPQHF. The CDR3 nucleotides read TGTGCCAGCGGCACCACGGACACTCAGCCCCAGCATTTT.

V usage is TRBV6-5 and J usage is TRBJ2-7, with D perhaps TRBD1 or TRBD2 (5 bases each). This CDR3 contains 15 residues. Trimming stripped 6 bases from V and 0 bases from J, with 15 bases between. Per the germline V gene, CDR1 is MNHEY and CDR2 is SVGAGI. CDR3 DNA: TGTGCCAGCAGCACTCCGGGACGGAGCTCCTACGAGCAGTACTTC. This sequence encodes CASSTPGRSSYEQYF.

This chain joins TRBV5-1 and TRBJ2-3; D remains ambiguous. Germline V CDR1 and CDR2: SGHRS, YFSETQ. This CDR3 has 14 amino acids. Trimming stripped 0 bases from V and 7 bases from J, with 12 bases between. The CDR3 coding sequence is TGCGCCAGCAGCTTGGTTGACACGGCGTATACGCAGTATTTT. Its translation is CASSLVDTAYTQYF.

The gene calls are TRBV4-3 and TRBJ1-4, with no clear D. With 4 bases removed from V and 0 bases from J, the gap between germline ends came to 9 bases. The CDR3 has 15 amino acids. Germline CDR1 reads LGHNA; CDR2 reads YSLEER. The CDR3 loop reads CASSRDTATNEKLFF. The DNA of the CDR3 is TGCGCCAGCAGCCGAGACACTGCAACTAATGAAAAACTGTTTTTT.